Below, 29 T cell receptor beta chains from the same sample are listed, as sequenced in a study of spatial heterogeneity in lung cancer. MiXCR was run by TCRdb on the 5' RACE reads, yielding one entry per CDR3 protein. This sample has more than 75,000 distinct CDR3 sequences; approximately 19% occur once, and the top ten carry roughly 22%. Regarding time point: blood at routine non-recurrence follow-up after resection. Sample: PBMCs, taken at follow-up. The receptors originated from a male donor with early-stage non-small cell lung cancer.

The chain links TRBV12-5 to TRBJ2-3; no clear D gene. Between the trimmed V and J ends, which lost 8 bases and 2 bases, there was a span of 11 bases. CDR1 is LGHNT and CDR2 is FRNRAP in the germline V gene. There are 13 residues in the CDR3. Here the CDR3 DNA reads TGTGCTAGTTCCTCGGCATACACAGATACGCAGTATTTT. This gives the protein CASSSAYTDTQYF.

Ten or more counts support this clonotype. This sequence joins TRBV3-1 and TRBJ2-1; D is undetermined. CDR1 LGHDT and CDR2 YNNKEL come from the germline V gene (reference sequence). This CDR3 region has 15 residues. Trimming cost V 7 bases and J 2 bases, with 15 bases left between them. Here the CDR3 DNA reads TGTGCCAGCACCCTCGGACGAGCCGCCTACAATGAGCAGTTCTTC. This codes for CASTLGRAAYNEQFF.

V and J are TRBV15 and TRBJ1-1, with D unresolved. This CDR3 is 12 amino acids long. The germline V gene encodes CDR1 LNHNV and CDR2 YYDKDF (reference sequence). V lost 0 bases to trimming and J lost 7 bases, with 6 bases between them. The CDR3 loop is CATSRDTGEAFF. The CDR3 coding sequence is TGTGCCACCAGCAGAGATACTGGTGAAGCTTTCTTT.

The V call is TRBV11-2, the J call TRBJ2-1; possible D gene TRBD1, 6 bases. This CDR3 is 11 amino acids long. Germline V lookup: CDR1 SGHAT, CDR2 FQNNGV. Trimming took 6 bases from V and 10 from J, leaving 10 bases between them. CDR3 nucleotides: TGTGCCAGCAGGAGACAGGCAGAGCAGTTCTTC. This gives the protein CASRRQAEQFF. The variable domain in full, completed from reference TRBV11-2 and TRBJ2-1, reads EAGVAQSPRYKIIEKRQSVAFWCNPISGHATLYWYQQILGQGPKLLIQFQNNGVVDDSQLPKDRFSAERLKGVDSTLKIQPAKLEDSAVYLCASRRQAEQFFGPGTRLTVL.

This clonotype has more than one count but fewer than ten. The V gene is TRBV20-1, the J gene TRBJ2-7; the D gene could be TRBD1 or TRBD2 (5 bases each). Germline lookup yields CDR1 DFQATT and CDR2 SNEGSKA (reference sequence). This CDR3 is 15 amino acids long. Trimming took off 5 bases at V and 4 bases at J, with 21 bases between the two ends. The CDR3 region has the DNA TGCAGTGCTGTCCCCCCGGGACCGTCCTTTTACGAGCAGTACTTC. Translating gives CSAVPPGPSFYEQYF.

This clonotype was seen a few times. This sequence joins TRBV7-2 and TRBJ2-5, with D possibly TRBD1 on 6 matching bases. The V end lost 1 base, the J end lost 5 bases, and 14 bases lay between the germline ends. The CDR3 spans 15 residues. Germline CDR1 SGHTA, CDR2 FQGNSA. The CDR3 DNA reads TGTGCCAGCAGCTTAGGGCCCACAGGGAAGGAGACCCAGTACTTC. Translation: CASSLGPTGKETQYF.

CDR3 DNA sequence: TGCAGTGGGGGAGGCTCCCGAAGGTTGACCCAGTACTTC. Translation: CSGGGSRRLTQYF. The chain employs TRBV20-1 and TRBJ2-5; D is perhaps TRBD2 (6 bases). Germline V gene sequence: CDR1 DFQATT, CDR2 SNEGSKA (reference sequence). With 7 bases removed from V and 7 bases from J, the gap between germline ends came to 19 bases. The CDR3 sequence is 13 residues long.

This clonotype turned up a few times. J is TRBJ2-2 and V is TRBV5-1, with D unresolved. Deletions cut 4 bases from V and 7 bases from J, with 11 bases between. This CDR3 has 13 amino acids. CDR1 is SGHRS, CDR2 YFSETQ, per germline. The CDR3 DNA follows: TGCGCCAGCAGCCGCACATCACTCGGGGAGCTGTTTTTT. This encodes CASSRTSLGELFF. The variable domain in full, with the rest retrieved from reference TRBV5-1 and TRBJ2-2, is KAGVTQTPRYLIKTRGQQVTLSCSPISGHRSVSWYQQTPGQGLQFLFEYFSETQRNKGNFPGRFSGRQFSNSRSEMNVSTLELGDSALYLCASSRTSLGELFFGEGSRLTVL.

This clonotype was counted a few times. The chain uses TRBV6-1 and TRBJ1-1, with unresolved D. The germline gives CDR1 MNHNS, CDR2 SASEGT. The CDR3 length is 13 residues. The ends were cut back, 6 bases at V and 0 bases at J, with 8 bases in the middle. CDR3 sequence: CASSKFMNTEAFF. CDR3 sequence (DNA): TGTGCCAGCAGCAAGTTCATGAACACTGAAGCTTTCTTT.

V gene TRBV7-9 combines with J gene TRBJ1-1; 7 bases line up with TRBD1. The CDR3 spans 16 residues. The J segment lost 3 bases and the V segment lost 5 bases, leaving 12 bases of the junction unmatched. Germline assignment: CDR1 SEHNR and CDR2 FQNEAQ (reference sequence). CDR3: CASSVLTGVRYTEAFF. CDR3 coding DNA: TGTGCCAGCAGCGTCCTAACAGGGGTAAGATACACTGAAGCTTTCTTT.

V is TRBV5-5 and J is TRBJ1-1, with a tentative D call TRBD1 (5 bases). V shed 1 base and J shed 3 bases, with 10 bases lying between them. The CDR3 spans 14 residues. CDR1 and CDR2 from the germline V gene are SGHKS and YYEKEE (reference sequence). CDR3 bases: TGTGCCAGCAGCTTGTGGGACGGGGACACTGAAGCTTTCTTT. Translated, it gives CASSLWDGDTEAFF.

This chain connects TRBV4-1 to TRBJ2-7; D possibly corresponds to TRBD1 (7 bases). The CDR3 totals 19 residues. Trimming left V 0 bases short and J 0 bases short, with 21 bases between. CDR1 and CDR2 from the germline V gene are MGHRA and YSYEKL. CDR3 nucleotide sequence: TGCGCCAGCAGCCAAGACCCAGGGGGGTTTGGATTCAGCTCCTACGAGCAGTACTTC. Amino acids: CASSQDPGGFGFSSYEQYF.

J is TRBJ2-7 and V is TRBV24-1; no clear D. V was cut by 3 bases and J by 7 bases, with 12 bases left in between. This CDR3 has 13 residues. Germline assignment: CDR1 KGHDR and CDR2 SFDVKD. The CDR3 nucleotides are TGTGCCACCAGTGATGGCCCTTCCCGGGAGCAGTACTTC. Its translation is CATSDGPSREQYF.

In DNA form, the CDR3 reads TGCGCCAGCAGCCAAGCCGCAGGTCTTGGCGGGGAGCTGTTTTTT. This translates into CASSQAAGLGGELFF. V gene TRBV4-3 combines with J gene TRBJ2-2; unclear D gene. V lost 1 base, J lost 7 bases, and 13 bases lay in between. Germline CDR1 and CDR2: LGHNA and YSLEER. The CDR3 has 15 residues.

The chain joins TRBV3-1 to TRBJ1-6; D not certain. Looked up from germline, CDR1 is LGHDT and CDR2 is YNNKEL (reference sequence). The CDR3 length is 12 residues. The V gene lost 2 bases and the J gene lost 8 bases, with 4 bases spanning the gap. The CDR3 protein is CASSQRDSPLHF. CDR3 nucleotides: TGTGCCAGCAGCCAAAGGGATTCACCCCTCCACTTT.

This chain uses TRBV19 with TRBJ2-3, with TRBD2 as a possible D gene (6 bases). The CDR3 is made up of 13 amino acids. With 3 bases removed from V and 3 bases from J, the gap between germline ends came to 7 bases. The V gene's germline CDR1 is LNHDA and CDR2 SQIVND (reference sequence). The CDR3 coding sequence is TGTGCCAGTAGTATTGGAGGGACAGATACGCAGTATTTT. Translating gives CASSIGGTDTQYF.

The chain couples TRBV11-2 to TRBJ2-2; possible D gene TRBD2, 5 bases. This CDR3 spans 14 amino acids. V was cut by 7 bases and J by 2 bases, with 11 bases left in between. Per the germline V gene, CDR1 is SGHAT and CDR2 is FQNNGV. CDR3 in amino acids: CASTRGLNTGELFF. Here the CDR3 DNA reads TGTGCCAGCACCCGAGGGCTAAACACCGGGGAGCTGTTTTTT.

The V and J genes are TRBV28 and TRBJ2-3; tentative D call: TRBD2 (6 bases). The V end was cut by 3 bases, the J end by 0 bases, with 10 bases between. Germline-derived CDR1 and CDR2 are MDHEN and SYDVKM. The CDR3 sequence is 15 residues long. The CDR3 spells CASSFGGDSTDTQYF. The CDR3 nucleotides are TGTGCCAGCAGTTTCGGAGGGGACAGCACAGATACGCAGTATTTT.

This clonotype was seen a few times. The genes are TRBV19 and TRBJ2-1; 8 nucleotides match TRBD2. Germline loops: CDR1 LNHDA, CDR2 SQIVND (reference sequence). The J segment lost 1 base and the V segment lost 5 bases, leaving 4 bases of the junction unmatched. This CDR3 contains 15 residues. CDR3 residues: CASSFSGGSYNEQFF. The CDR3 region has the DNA TGTGCCAGTAGTTTCAGCGGGGGATCCTACAATGAGCAGTTCTTC.

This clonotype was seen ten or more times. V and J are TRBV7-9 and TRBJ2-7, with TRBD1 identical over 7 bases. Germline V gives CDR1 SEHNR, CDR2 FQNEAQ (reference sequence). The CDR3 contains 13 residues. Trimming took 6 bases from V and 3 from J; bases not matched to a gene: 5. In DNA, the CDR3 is TGTGCCAGCAGGTCCCGGGACAGCTACGAGCAGTACGTC. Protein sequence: CASRSRDSYEQYV.

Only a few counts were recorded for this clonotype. The DNA of the CDR3 is TGTGCCAGCAGCTTGGACTATCCCCAGTTCTTC. Encoded protein: CASSLDYPQFF. The chain joins TRBV7-9 to TRBJ2-1, with TRBD2 as a possible D gene (6 bases). The V gene lost 3 bases and the J gene lost 13 bases, with 10 bases spanning the gap. Germline V gene lookup returns CDR1 SEHNR and CDR2 FQNEAQ (reference sequence). The CDR3 sequence is 11 residues long.

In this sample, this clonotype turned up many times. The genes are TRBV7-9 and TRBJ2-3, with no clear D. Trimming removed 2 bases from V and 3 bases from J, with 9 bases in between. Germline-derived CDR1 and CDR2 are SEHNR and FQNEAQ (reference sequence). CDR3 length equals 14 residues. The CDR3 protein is CASSLRTDTDTQYF. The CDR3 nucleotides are TGTGCCAGCAGCTTACGCACGGATACAGATACGCAGTATTTT.

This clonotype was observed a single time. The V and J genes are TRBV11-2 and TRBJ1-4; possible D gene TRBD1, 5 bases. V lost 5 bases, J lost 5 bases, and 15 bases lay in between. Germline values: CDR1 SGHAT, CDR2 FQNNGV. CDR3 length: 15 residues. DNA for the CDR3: TGTGCCAGCAGCCTAACGCGTACAGGCAATGAAAAACTGTTTTTT. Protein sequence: CASSLTRTGNEKLFF.

The CDR3 coding sequence is TGTGCCAGCAGTCCCTCCCGAACGGGGGGCACTGAAGCTTTCTTT. This sequence encodes CASSPSRTGGTEAFF. The V and J genes are TRBV7-9 and TRBJ1-1, with D possibly matching TRBD1 (5 bases). This CDR3 is built from 15 residues. Germline V gives CDR1 SEHNR, CDR2 FQNEAQ (reference sequence). The ends were cut back, 6 bases at V and 4 bases at J, with 18 bases in the middle.

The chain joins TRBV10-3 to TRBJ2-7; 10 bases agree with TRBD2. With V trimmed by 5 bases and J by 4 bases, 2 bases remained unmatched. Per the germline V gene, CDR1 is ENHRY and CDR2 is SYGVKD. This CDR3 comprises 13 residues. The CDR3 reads CAISSGRGYEQYF. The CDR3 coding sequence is TGTGCCATCAGTAGCGGGAGGGGTTACGAGCAGTACTTC.

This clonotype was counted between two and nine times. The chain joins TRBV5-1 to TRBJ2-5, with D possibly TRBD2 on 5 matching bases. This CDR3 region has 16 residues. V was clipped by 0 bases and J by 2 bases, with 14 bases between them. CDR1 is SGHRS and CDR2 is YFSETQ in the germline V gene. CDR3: CASSLGGHPLQETQYF. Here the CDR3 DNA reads TGCGCCAGCAGCTTGGGAGGGCACCCCCTGCAAGAGACCCAGTACTTC.

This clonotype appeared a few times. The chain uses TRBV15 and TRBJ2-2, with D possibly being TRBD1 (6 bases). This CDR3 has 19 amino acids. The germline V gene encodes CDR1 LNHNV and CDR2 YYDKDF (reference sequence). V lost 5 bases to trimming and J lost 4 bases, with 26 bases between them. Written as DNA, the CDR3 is TGTGCCACCAGCCCCTTGAGAGACAGTACAGGGAGATTCACCGGGGAGCTGTTTTTT. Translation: CATSPLRDSTGRFTGELFF.

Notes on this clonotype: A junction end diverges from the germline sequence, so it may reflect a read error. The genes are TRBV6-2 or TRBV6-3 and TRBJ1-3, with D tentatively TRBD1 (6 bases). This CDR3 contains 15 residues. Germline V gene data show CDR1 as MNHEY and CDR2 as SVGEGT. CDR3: CASRRTGRTGNTVYF. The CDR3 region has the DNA TGTGCCAGCAGGCGAACAGGGAGAACCGGAAACACCGTATATTTT.

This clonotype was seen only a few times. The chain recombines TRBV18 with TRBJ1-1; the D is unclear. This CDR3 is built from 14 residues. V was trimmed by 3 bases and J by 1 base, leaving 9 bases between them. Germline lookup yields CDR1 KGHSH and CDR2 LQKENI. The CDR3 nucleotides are TGTGCCAGCTCACCGATTACAAGGAACACTGAAGCTTTCTTT. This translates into CASSPITRNTEAFF.